A single sample is the source of the 22 T cell receptor beta chains below, sequenced in a study of blood T cell repertoires in COVID-19. Here immunoSEQ multiplex PCR was the method, and the copy in TCRdb shows in-frame clones only, minus some. Among about 400,000 clones listed, 80% to 90% were seen once. The sequencing sample was made of peripheral blood. The receptor set was obtained from a man aged 40-50 years with acute or convalescent COVID-19.

The gene calls are TRBV7-2 and TRBJ1-3; D not resolved. CDR3 size: 16 residues. The germline gives CDR1 SGHTA, CDR2 FQGNSA. The ends were cut back, 0 bases at V and 4 bases at J, with 13 bases in the middle. The CDR3: CASSLATGIGGNTIYF. In nucleotides, the CDR3 is TGTGCCAGCAGCTTAGCAACGGGTATCGGCGGAAACACCATATATTTT.

V and J are TRBV18 and TRBJ2-1; 8 bases agree with TRBD2. This CDR3 has 15 amino acids. CDR1 KGHSH and CDR2 LQKENI come from the germline V gene. V shed 2 bases and J 5 bases; nucleotides not matched to a gene: 5. CDR3 in amino acids: CASSPVRGDDNEQFF. The CDR3 coding sequence is TGTGCCAGCTCACCAGTGCGGGGGGACGACAATGAGCAGTTCTTC.

V usage is TRBV7-2 and J usage is TRBJ2-3; weak D call: TRBD2 (5 bases). CDR3 length: 17 amino acids. Germline V CDR1 and CDR2: SGHTA, FQGNSA. Deletions cut 2 bases from V and 3 bases from J, with 18 bases between. The CDR3 nucleotides are TGTGCCAGCAGCTTAACGGGGAGCCTTACATGGACAGATACGCAGTATTTT. Its protein product is CASSLTGSLTWTDTQYF.

V and J are TRBV2 and TRBJ2-5; TRBD2 aligns across 11 bases. Per germline, CDR1 SNHLY and CDR2 FYNNEI. The CDR3 has 17 residues. J gave up 3 bases and V 5 bases, and 11 bases lay outside the gene matches. The CDR3 is CASSLGTSGRSKETQYF. The CDR3, as DNA: TGTGCCAGCAGTCTAGGGACTAGCGGAAGAAGTAAAGAGACCCAGTACTTC.

This clone came up a few times. This chain links TRBV19 with TRBJ1-2, with 9 bases aligning to TRBD1. Germline V gene lookup returns CDR1 LNHDA and CDR2 SQIVND (reference sequence). The junction had 10 bases not matched to a gene; V was cut back by 6 bases and J by 5 bases. This CDR3 region has 15 residues. The CDR3 loop is CASRPLWGQGYGYTF. The DNA of the CDR3 is TGTGCCAGTAGGCCCCTCTGGGGACAGGGTTATGGCTACACCTTC.

The V call is TRBV4-2, the J call TRBJ1-1; TRBD1 might be the D (5 bases). Germline V gene data show CDR1 as LGHNA and CDR2 as YNFKEQ. The CDR3 runs to 16 residues. V lost 3 bases to trimming and J lost 0 bases, with 14 bases between them. This chain's CDR3 is CASSHPRQNMNTEAFF. DNA of the CDR3: TGTGCCAGCAGCCACCCCCGACAGAACATGAACACTGAAGCTTTCTTT.

V is TRBV27 and J is TRBJ2-3; TRBD2 matches at 7 bases. The CDR3 runs to 17 residues. Germline V lookup: CDR1 MNHEY, CDR2 SMNVEV (reference sequence). The trim removed 2 bases at V and 2 bases at J, leaving 10 bases unmatched. The CDR3 reads CASSLRFPSGPTDTQYF. The CDR3 DNA reads TGTGCCAGCAGTTTACGATTCCCTAGCGGACCCACAGATACGCAGTATTTT.

The V call is TRBV29-1, the J call TRBJ2-2, with a tentative D call TRBD1 (5 bases). The CDR3 is made up of 14 amino acids. Trimming left V 6 bases short and J 7 bases short, with 18 bases between. Germline values: CDR1 SQVTM, CDR2 ANQGSEA. For the CDR3, the DNA is TGCAGCGTCCGACGGCAGGGTGAAAGCGGGGAGCTGTTTTTT. Amino acid sequence: CSVRRQGESGELFF.

In this sample, this clone turned up once. The same CDR3 also results from other DNA sequences found in this sample. V is TRBV2 and J is TRBJ1-5; D gene unclear. The germline CDR1 and CDR2 sequences are SNHLY and FYNNEI. The CDR3 runs 14 residues. V was pared by 3 bases and J by 0 bases, with 6 bases between. The DNA of the CDR3 is TGTGCCAGCAGTGAGACAAATAGCAATCAGCCCCAGCATTTT. Translating gives CASSETNSNQPQHF.

The rearrangement joins TRBV7-2 to TRBJ1-2; no definite D call. Germline assignment: CDR1 SGHTA and CDR2 FQGNSA. The V end was cut by 8 bases, the J end by 0 bases, with 13 bases between. The CDR3 extends over 14 amino acids. CDR3 protein: CASAEGRANYGYTF. CDR3 sequence (DNA): TGTGCCAGCGCGGAGGGCCGGGCTAACTATGGCTACACCTTC.

The J gene is TRBJ2-1, the V gene TRBV14; unclear D gene. Looked up from germline, CDR1 is SGHDN and CDR2 is FVKESK. Trimming shortened V by 2 bases and J by 0 bases, and 8 bases separated the two germline ends. The CDR3 sequence is 15 residues long. CDR3 in DNA: TGTGCCAGCAGCCAACGCCCGAGCTCCTACAATGAGCAGTTCTTC. It encodes CASSQRPSSYNEQFF.

In its sample, this clone was seen once. The rearrangement links TRBV15 to TRBJ2-5; 7 bases are a match to TRBD1. The CDR3 spans 13 residues. Trimming removed 8 bases from V and 2 bases from J; junction bases left unmatched: 5. The germline CDR1 and CDR2 sequences are LNHNV and YYDKDF (reference sequence). The chain's CDR3 is CATLGDSQETQYF. CDR3 nucleotides: TGTGCCACCCTTGGGGACAGTCAAGAGACCCAGTACTTC.

The table lists this clone with a few counts. The chain uses TRBV19 and TRBJ1-5; TRBD1 aligns across 7 bases. CDR1 and CDR2 (germline): LNHDA, SQIVND (reference sequence). The CDR3 loop spans 15 amino acids. Losses at the gene ends were 3 bases for V and 2 bases for J; bases not matched to a gene: 4. The CDR3 reads CASSINRGGNQPQHF. Here the CDR3 DNA reads TGTGCCAGTAGTATTAACAGGGGTGGCAATCAGCCCCAGCATTTT. Together with reference TRBV19 and TRBJ1-5, the CDR3 gives the full variable domain: DGGITQSPKYLFRKEGQNVTLSCEQNLNHDAMYWYRQDPGQGLRLIYYSQIVNDFQKGDIAEGYSVSREKKESFPLTVTSAQKNPTAFYLCASSINRGGNQPQHFGDGTRLSIL.

The gene calls are TRBV6-1 and TRBJ1-4; 9 bases map to TRBD1. The CDR3 has 17 amino acids. The germline V gene encodes CDR1 MNHNS and CDR2 SASEGT. With V trimmed by 2 bases and J by 8 bases, 12 bases remained unmatched. CDR3 sequence (DNA): TGTGCCAGCAGTGAATTTAGGACAGGGGTATTAGGGGAAAAACTGTTTTTT. As protein: CASSEFRTGVLGEKLFF.

This chain uses TRBV5-4 with TRBJ2-5; D is perhaps TRBD1 (5 bases). From germline, CDR1 is SGHNT and CDR2 YYREEE (reference sequence). The CDR3 is 13 amino acids. V was shortened by 4 bases and J by 6 bases, with 13 bases between the two germline ends. The CDR3 here is CASSPIQGKTQYF. CDR3 in DNA: TGTGCCAGCAGCCCGATCCAGGGAAAGACCCAGTACTTC.

This clone was seen more than once but under ten times. This chain uses TRBV7-3 with TRBJ2-1, with D perhaps TRBD2 (6 bases). V lost 2 bases, J lost 3 bases, and 11 bases lay in between. The CDR3 is 15 residues long. CDR1 SGHTA and CDR2 FQGTGA come from the germline V gene. CDR3 nucleotides: TGTGCCAGCAGCTTAGAGCGGGCTAACTACAATGAGCAGTTCTTC. Amino acid sequence: CASSLERANYNEQFF.

The genes are TRBV28 and TRBJ1-5; tentatively, D is TRBD1 (6 bases). V was pared by 7 bases and J by 3 bases, with 16 bases between. Per germline, CDR1 MDHEN and CDR2 SYDVKM. This CDR3 is built from 15 residues. The CDR3 protein is CASNPQGYINQPQHF. Written as DNA, the CDR3 is TGTGCCAGCAACCCTCAGGGGTATATCAATCAGCCCCAGCATTTT.

As to this clone: This clone may be a read error of a much larger clone one base away. This sequence joins TRBV7-8 and TRBJ1-1, with 7 positions matching TRBD1. Germline assignment: CDR1 SGHVS and CDR2 FQNEAQ. This CDR3 comprises 14 residues. J lost 0 bases, V lost 3 bases, and 1 base had no gene match. CDR3 DNA: TGTGCCAGCAGCTTGGGACAGTTGAACACTGAAGCTTTCTTT. This encodes CASSLGQLNTEAFF.

The rearrangement uses TRBV5-1 and TRBJ2-1, with 8 bases identical to TRBD1. The CDR3 is 14 residues long. Germline CDR1 is SGHRS and CDR2 is YFSETQ. Germline trimming cut 3 bases from V and 7 bases from J; bases unmatched to any gene: 6. CDR3 residues: CASSSRTGYNEQFF. DNA of the CDR3: TGCGCCAGCAGCTCAAGGACAGGGTATAATGAGCAGTTCTTC.

The chain joins TRBV4-2 to TRBJ1-6, with D possibly being TRBD1 (5 bases). V lost 5 bases and J 0 bases, leaving 11 bases between the germline ends. CDR1 and CDR2 from the germline V gene are LGHNA and YNFKEQ. The CDR3 consists of 16 residues. The CDR3 here is CASSWGRSSYNSPLHF. CDR3 in DNA: TGTGCCAGCAGCTGGGGGAGGAGCTCCTATAATTCACCCCTCCACTTT.

The genes are TRBV28 and TRBJ1-2; D may be TRBD1 (6 bases). CDR3 length equals 16 residues. V lost 2 bases to trimming and J lost 4 bases, with 17 bases between them. Germline assignment: CDR1 MDHEN and CDR2 SYDVKM. The CDR3 region has the DNA TGTGCCAGCAGTTTACGGGGGCCCGGGGGGGGCTATGGCTACACCTTC. It translates to CASSLRGPGGGYGYTF.

CDR3 DNA sequence: TGTGCCAGCTCAGTGACTCTCGGGGGGTCGACAGATACGCAGTATTTT. It yields the protein CASSVTLGGSTDTQYF. The V call is TRBV18, the J call TRBJ2-3; 7 bases agree with TRBD2. V lost 5 bases to trimming and J lost 3 bases; unmatched junction nucleotides: 11. The CDR3 consists of 16 residues. CDR1 is KGHSH, CDR2 LQKENI, per germline. Filled out from reference TRBV18 and TRBJ2-3, the complete variable domain reads NAGVMQNPRHLVRRRGQEARLRCSPMKGHSHVYWYRQLPEEGLKFMVYLQKENIIDESGMPKERFSAEFPKEGPSILRIQQVVRGDSAAYFCASSVTLGGSTDTQYFGPGTRLTVL.